The subject of this entry is one T cell receptor beta chain. The sample originates from a study of OX40 agonist ivuxolimab in advanced cancers. Study details: Patients receiving dose escalation had hepatocellular carcinoma, melanoma, renal cell or head and neck cancer. Partial responses were achieved by three patients: one hepatocellular carcinoma, two cutaneous melanoma.

Data came from immunoSEQ multiplex PCR; TCRdb stores just in-frame clones and leaves some out. This table holds 45,000 to 55,000 clones, 65% to 85% found once. Germline trimming cut 0 bases from V and 4 bases from J; bases unmatched to any gene: 2. CDR1 SGDLS and CDR2 YYNGEE come from the germline V gene. The CDR3 loop spans 14 amino acids. The sequenced sample was CD4+ or CD8+ T cells sorted from blood, obtained in a trial of the OX40 agonist ivuxolimab. The source is an adult with an advanced solid tumor such as melanoma, head and neck, liver or kidney cancer. The V gene is TRBV9, the J gene TRBJ2-5, with 8 positions matching TRBD2. For the CDR3, the DNA is TGTGCCAGCAGCGTAGTCGGGGGGGCAGAGACCCAGTACTTC. Amino acid sequence: CASSVVGGAETQYF.